One sample yielded the 19 T cell receptor beta chains listed below, sequenced in a study of blood T cell repertoires in COVID-19. This table comes from immunoSEQ multiplex PCR, and its TCRdb copy is limited to in-frame clones, with some not included. The data contain some 60,000 clones, around 84% of them seen just once; the ten biggest clones take up roughly 6.7%. The sequencing input was peripheral blood. The receptors stem from a man between 60 and 75 years old with acute or convalescent COVID-19.

The chain couples TRBV20-1 to TRBJ2-1; a weak D match, TRBD1 (5 bases). This CDR3 has 9 residues. The V gene lost 8 bases and the J gene lost 6 bases, with 5 bases spanning the gap. Germline assignment: CDR1 DFQATT and CDR2 SNEGSKA (reference sequence). The CDR3 spells CSRGNEQFF. In DNA, the CDR3 is TGCAGTAGGGGCAATGAGCAGTTCTTC.

The J gene is TRBJ1-6, the V gene TRBV27, with TRBD1 matching over 7 bases. CDR3 length: 16 residues. V gave up 6 bases and J gave up 10 bases; unmatched junction bases: 15. The V gene's germline CDR1 is MNHEY and CDR2 SMNVEV (reference sequence). The CDR3 spells CASRQSAAQGGSPLHF. DNA of the CDR3: TGTGCCAGCAGACAAAGCGCGGCGCAGGGGGGATCACCCCTCCACTTT.

J is TRBJ2-1 and V is TRBV9; TRBD2 agrees at 11 bases. V dropped 3 bases and J dropped 6; count of bases not matched to a gene: 8. CDR3 size: 16 residues. Germline CDR1 and CDR2: SGDLS and YYNGEE. CDR3 protein: CASSDQLAGAINEQFF. The CDR3 DNA is TGTGCCAGCAGCGACCAACTAGCGGGGGCCATCAATGAGCAGTTCTTC. The entire variable domain, with the rest obtained from reference TRBV9 and TRBJ2-1, is as follows: DSGVTQTPKHLITATGQRVTLRCSPRSGDLSVYWYQQSLDQGLQFLIQYYNGEERAKGNILERFSAQQFPDLHSELNLSSLELGDSALYFCASSDQLAGAINEQFFGPGTRLTVL.

The chain couples TRBV7-6 to TRBJ2-2; D is unclear. The CDR3 runs to 15 residues. CDR1 is SGHVS, CDR2 FNYEAQ, per germline. V lost 3 bases and J lost 4, with 12 bases in between. The CDR3, as DNA: TGTGCCAGCAGCTTTGCGGCAATCGGCACCGGGGAGCTGTTTTTT. This translates into CASSFAAIGTGELFF. The whole variable domain, remainder taken from reference TRBV7-6 and TRBJ2-2, is GAGVSQSPRYKVTKRGQDVALRCDPISGHVSLYWYRQALGQGPEFLTYFNYEAQQDKSGLPNDRFSAERPEGSISTLTIQRTEQRDSAMYRCASSFAAIGTGELFFGEGSRLTVL.

This rearrangement joins TRBV7-2 to TRBJ1-6; 7 nucleotides align to TRBD1. Germline V gene sequence: CDR1 SGHTA, CDR2 FQGNSA. V trimming: 5 bases; J trimming: 4 bases; junction bases outside the gene matches: 5. This CDR3 region has 15 residues. The CDR3 loop is CASSPQGDYNSPLHF. The CDR3, as DNA: TGTGCCAGCAGCCCCCAGGGGGATTATAATTCACCCCTCCACTTT.

This clone has a single count. The CDR3 sequence is CASSLFGTGEQYF. The CDR3 bases are TGTGCCAGCAGTTTATTTGGTACGGGGGAGCAGTACTTC. This chain uses TRBV12-3 or TRBV12-4 with TRBJ2-7, with a possible D match to TRBD2 (5 bases). This CDR3 contains 13 residues. V was clipped by 2 bases and J by 7 bases, with 12 bases between them.

Only one count was recorded for this clone. The chain has TRBV2 and TRBJ2-7; D is uncertain. Deletions cut 6 bases from V and 1 base from J, with 13 bases between. Germline lookup yields CDR1 SNHLY and CDR2 FYNNEI. The CDR3 runs to 14 residues. The CDR3, as DNA: TGTGCCAGCAGCTTGACACTGACATCCTACGAGCAGTACTTC. Amino acids: CASSLTLTSYEQYF.

The table lists this clone with a few counts. The chain is built from TRBV27 and TRBJ1-5, with D maybe TRBD1 (5 bases). V gave up 5 bases and J gave up 1 base, with 12 bases separating them. CDR1 is MNHEY, CDR2 SMNVEV, per germline (reference sequence). There are 15 residues in the CDR3. The CDR3 spells CASSPLGGSNQPQHF. CDR3 nucleotides: TGTGCCAGCAGTCCTCTCGGGGGAAGCAATCAGCCCCAGCATTTT.

The chain combines TRBV28 with TRBJ2-5, with 9 bases lining up with TRBD1. Trimming at V came to 6 bases and at J to 1 base, leaving 9 bases not matched to a gene. The CDR3 is made up of 16 amino acids. The germline V gene has CDR1 MDHEN and CDR2 SYDVKM. The DNA for the CDR3 is TGTGCCAGCAGCAAACCATGGACAGGGGCCCAAGAGACCCAGTACTTC. It specifies CASSKPWTGAQETQYF.

This chain uses TRBV7-2 with TRBJ2-3; 7 nucleotides agree with TRBD2. The germline gives CDR1 SGHTA, CDR2 FQGNSA. The CDR3 is made up of 15 amino acids. The trim removed 0 bases at V and 2 bases at J, leaving 2 bases unmatched. CDR3 sequence: CASSLAGGFTDTQYF. CDR3 coding DNA: TGTGCCAGCAGCTTAGCGGGGGGGTTCACAGATACGCAGTATTTT.

The J gene is TRBJ1-5, the V gene TRBV5-1; 9 nucleotides agree with TRBD1. This CDR3 contains 15 residues. V shed 3 bases, J shed 2 bases, and the junction held 3 bases outside the gene matches. Germline CDR1 and CDR2: SGHRS and YFSETQ. The CDR3 DNA reads as TGCGCCAGCAGCTGGACAGGGGAGGGCAATCAGCCCCAGCATTTT. This sequence encodes CASSWTGEGNQPQHF.

Written as DNA, the CDR3 is TGTGCCAGCAGTCCGGATTCCGGGACAGCTAACGAGCAGTACTTC. Protein product: CASSPDSGTANEQYF. The rearrangement uses TRBV6-6 and TRBJ2-7; 7 bases agree with TRBD1. V shed 5 bases, J shed 5 bases, and the junction held 12 bases outside the gene matches. This CDR3 is built from 15 residues. The germline gives CDR1 MNHNY, CDR2 SVGAGI (reference sequence).

The chain uses TRBV4-1 and TRBJ2-7; possibly TRBD1 for D (6 bases). Between the trimmed V and J ends, which lost 4 bases and 0 bases, there was a span of 13 bases. The CDR3 covers 15 residues. The germline CDR1 and CDR2 sequences are MGHRA and YSYEKL. The CDR3: CASSLLGGSSYEQYF. The CDR3 nucleotides are TGCGCCAGCAGCCTTTTAGGGGGAAGCTCCTACGAGCAGTACTTC.

The chain uses TRBV10-2 and TRBJ2-7; D perhaps matches TRBD2 (6 bases). The CDR3 is made up of 15 amino acids. V lost 2 bases, J lost 6 bases, and 17 bases lay in between. CDR1 WSHSY and CDR2 SAAADI come from the germline V gene. The DNA for the CDR3 is TGCGCCAGCAGTGAGACCCAGCGCGCGGGGCGCGAGCAGTACTTC. Amino acid sequence: CASSETQRAGREQYF.

J is TRBJ1-6 and V is TRBV5-1, with TRBD1 matching over 9 bases. The trim removed 1 base at V and 4 bases at J, leaving 3 bases unmatched. This CDR3 contains 16 residues. Germline V lookup: CDR1 SGHRS, CDR2 YFSETQ. CDR3 sequence: CASSLSGQGYNSPLHF. For the CDR3, the DNA is TGCGCCAGCAGCTTGAGCGGACAGGGGTATAATTCACCCCTCCACTTT.

The chain joins TRBV5-1 to TRBJ2-2, with D tentatively TRBD1 (6 bases). There are 15 residues in the CDR3. The germline V gene has CDR1 SGHRS and CDR2 YFSETQ. Trimming stripped 1 base from V and 1 base from J, with 8 bases between. In nucleotides, the CDR3 is TGCGCCAGCAGCTTGACGACAGGGAACACCGGGGAGCTGTTTTTT. Its translation is CASSLTTGNTGELFF.

The chain couples TRBV2 to TRBJ2-4; tentatively, D is TRBD1 (5 bases). Germline CDR1 reads SNHLY; CDR2 reads FYNNEI. CDR3 length: 17 residues. The V gene lost 1 base and the J gene lost 0 bases, with 13 bases spanning the gap. CDR3 bases: TGTGCCAGCAGTGAAGGGGCTGCAGGGCGAGCCAAAAACATTCAGTACTTC. Translated: CASSEGAAGRAKNIQYF.

The chain has TRBV6-5 and TRBJ2-7; possible D gene TRBD2, 8 bases. This CDR3 is 14 amino acids long. The V end lost 5 bases, the J end lost 6 bases, and 17 bases lay between the germline ends. Germline CDR1 reads MNHEY; CDR2 reads SVGAGI. In DNA, the CDR3 is TGTGCCAGCAGTCGGGAGGGCAGGGGGGGCGAGCAGTACTTC. It encodes CASSREGRGGEQYF.

This clone appeared once. The chain has TRBV2 and TRBJ1-5, with 8 nucleotides matching TRBD1. The CDR3 has 15 residues. V lost 5 bases to trimming and J lost 5 bases; unmatched junction nucleotides: 8. Germline V gives CDR1 SNHLY, CDR2 FYNNEI. This CDR3 is CASSPPGGAYQPQHF. CDR3 sequence (DNA): TGTGCCAGCAGTCCCCCAGGGGGCGCTTATCAGCCCCAGCATTTT.